This TCR beta chain was recovered during a study of human T cells and chemical hapten exposure. Study context: Patients received weekly diphenylcyclopropenone doses to the scalp throughout the approximately 26-week study. Overall study results and limits: A positive correlation with patch test score was found for PT1 expanded TCR counts.

TCRdb ran MiXCR on the RACE reads and lists one entry per CDR3 protein. The sample shows 180,000 or so distinct CDR3 sequences, 30% of them seen only once. Time point specified: pre-sensitization, week 0. This sample's treatment: therapeutic diphenylcyclopropenone sensitization with weekly scalp DPC. On this clonotype itself: The antigen is undetermined.

Trimming removed 2 bases from V and 0 bases from J, with 7 bases in between. CDR1 and CDR2 from the germline V gene are MNHEY and SVGAGI. CDR3 length equals 14 residues. This sequence joins TRBV6-5 and TRBJ2-5; weak D call: TRBD2 (5 bases). The receptor was isolated from a woman younger than 45 with alopecia areata. Some clones in this sample may be carry-over from other donors' samples. The source material was whole blood, sampled in connection with sensitization to the hapten diphenylcyclopropenone (DPC). In DNA form, the CDR3 reads TGTGCCAGCAGTTACAGAGGGTACCAAGAGACCCAGTACTTC. This sequence encodes CASSYRGYQETQYF.